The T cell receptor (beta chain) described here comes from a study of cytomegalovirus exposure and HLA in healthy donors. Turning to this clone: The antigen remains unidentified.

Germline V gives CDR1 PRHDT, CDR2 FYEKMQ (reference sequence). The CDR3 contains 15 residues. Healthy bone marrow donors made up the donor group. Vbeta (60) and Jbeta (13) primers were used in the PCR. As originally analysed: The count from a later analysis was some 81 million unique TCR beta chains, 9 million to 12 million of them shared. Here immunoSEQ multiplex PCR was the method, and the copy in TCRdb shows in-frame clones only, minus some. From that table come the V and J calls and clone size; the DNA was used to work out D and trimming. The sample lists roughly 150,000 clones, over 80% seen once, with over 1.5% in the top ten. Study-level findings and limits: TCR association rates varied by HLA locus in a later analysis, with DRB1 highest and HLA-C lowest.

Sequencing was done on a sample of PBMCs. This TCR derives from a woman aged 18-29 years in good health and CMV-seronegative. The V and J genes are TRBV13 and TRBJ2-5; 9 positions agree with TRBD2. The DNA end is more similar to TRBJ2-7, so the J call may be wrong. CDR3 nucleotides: TGTGCCAGCAGCTTGCGGGGGGGCCGCGTGGTCGAGCAGTACTTC. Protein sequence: CASSLRGGRVVEQYF.